This T cell receptor (beta chain) was documented in a study of brain metastases from non-small cell lung cancer. Data came from immunoSEQ multiplex PCR; TCRdb stores just in-frame clones and leaves some out. The profile shows some 2,000 clones, 85% of them singletons. Trimming at V came to 4 bases and at J to 6 bases, leaving 10 bases not matched to a gene. This CDR3 is 16 amino acids long. Germline loops: CDR1 SGDLS, CDR2 YYNGEE. The chain employs TRBV9 and TRBJ2-1; 10 bases agree with TRBD2. Input material: tumor-adjacent normal tissue. The sequence derives from a donor at least 40 years old with non-small cell lung cancer. CDR3 sequence: CASSPSGTSVPNEQFF. CDR3 nucleotides: TGTGCCAGCAGCCCGTCCGGGACTAGCGTTCCCAATGAGCAGTTCTTC.